The 9 T cell receptor beta chains listed next were all sequenced from one sample in a study of T cells in tuberculosis. Indicated time point: new active TB diagnosis, blood taken before or within 7 days of starting treatment. Data came from immunoSEQ multiplex PCR; TCRdb stores just in-frame clones and leaves some out. The table has around 35,000 clones, less than 95% seen once. Sequencing used PBMCs, obtained at tuberculosis diagnosis. These receptors all stem from an adult with tuberculosis.

The chain joins TRBV6-4 to TRBJ2-2, with TRBD2 matching 9 bases. Germline loops: CDR1 MRHNA, CDR2 SNTAGT. V shed 4 bases, J shed 3 bases, and the junction held 0 bases outside the gene matches. The CDR3 extends over 14 amino acids. This chain's CDR3 is CASSASGDTGELFF. In DNA form, the CDR3 reads TGTGCCAGCAGTGCTAGCGGGGACACCGGGGAGCTGTTTTTT.

The chain joins TRBV5-1 to TRBJ1-2; D unresolved. Germline CDR1 and CDR2: SGHRS and YFSETQ. This CDR3 has 13 amino acids. Trimming pared 0 bases from V and 5 bases from J, leaving 8 bases between. The CDR3 sequence is CASSLGGGYGYTF. In DNA form, the CDR3 reads TGCGCCAGCAGCTTGGGTGGAGGTTATGGCTACACCTTC.

This chain connects TRBV6-4 to TRBJ1-5; unclear D gene. Looked up from germline, CDR1 is MRHNA and CDR2 is SNTAGT. V was shortened by 0 bases and J by 0 bases, with 15 bases between the two germline ends. The CDR3 runs 18 residues. CDR3 in amino acids: CASSDSIRGGISNQPQHF. CDR3 DNA: TGTGCCAGCAGTGACTCGATCCGGGGTGGGATTAGCAATCAGCCCCAGCATTTT.

The genes are TRBV18 and TRBJ1-2; a possible D gene is TRBD1 (6 bases). CDR3 length equals 15 residues. The V end was cut by 6 bases, the J end by 0 bases, with 14 bases between. Germline assignment: CDR1 KGHSH and CDR2 LQKENI. The CDR3 bases are TGTGCCAGCTCGCCAAATGGACAGCCTAACTATGGCTACACCTTC. This encodes CASSPNGQPNYGYTF. The whole variable domain, remainder taken from reference TRBV18 and TRBJ1-2, is NAGVMQNPRHLVRRRGQEARLRCSPMKGHSHVYWYRQLPEEGLKFMVYLQKENIIDESGMPKERFSAEFPKEGPSILRIQQVVRGDSAAYFCASSPNGQPNYGYTFGSGTRLTVV.

The V and J genes are TRBV4-2 and TRBJ1-1; D call uncertain. Trimming took 1 base from V and 3 from J, leaving 6 bases between them. CDR1 is LGHNA, CDR2 YNFKEQ, per germline. The CDR3 has 13 residues. The CDR3 protein is CASSQGRDTEAFF. The DNA for the CDR3 is TGTGCCAGCAGCCAAGGGAGGGACACTGAAGCTTTCTTT.

The CDR3 DNA reads TGTGCCAGCAGTGAAGACGAGGGGGCGCGGTATGGCTACACCTTC. Protein sequence: CASSEDEGARYGYTF. The chain carries TRBV6-1 and TRBJ1-2, with 7 bases identical to TRBD1. The germline V gene has CDR1 MNHNS and CDR2 SASEGT. The CDR3 runs 15 residues. V gave up 1 base and J gave up 5 bases; unmatched junction bases: 7.

This sequence joins TRBV30 and TRBJ1-6; D possibly corresponds to TRBD1 (6 bases). The CDR3 totals 14 residues. Germline assignment: CDR1 GTSNPN and CDR2 SVGIG (reference sequence). Trimming took 2 bases from V and 10 from J, leaving 15 bases between them. CDR3 sequence: CAWSPDSGVSPLHF. The CDR3 bases are TGTGCCTGGAGTCCTGACTCAGGGGTGTCACCCCTCCACTTT.

This chain links TRBV4-3 with TRBJ2-7; 7 nucleotides line up with TRBD1. The CDR3 is 15 amino acids. The junction had 3 bases not matched to a gene; V was cut back by 1 base and J by 0 bases. The germline CDR1 and CDR2 sequences are LGHNA and YSLEER. As DNA, the CDR3 is TGCGCCAGCAGCCAAGGGACAGGTAACTCCTACGAGCAGTACTTC. Amino acid sequence: CASSQGTGNSYEQYF.

The chain links TRBV5-1 to TRBJ2-3; D possibly corresponds to TRBD2 (5 bases). This CDR3 contains 15 residues. Germline V gene lookup returns CDR1 SGHRS and CDR2 YFSETQ. V lost 5 bases and J 1 base, leaving 14 bases between the germline ends. The DNA of the CDR3 is TGCGCCAGCAGTGTGGTAACGAGGGGCACAGATACGCAGTATTTT. This gives the protein CASSVVTRGTDTQYF.